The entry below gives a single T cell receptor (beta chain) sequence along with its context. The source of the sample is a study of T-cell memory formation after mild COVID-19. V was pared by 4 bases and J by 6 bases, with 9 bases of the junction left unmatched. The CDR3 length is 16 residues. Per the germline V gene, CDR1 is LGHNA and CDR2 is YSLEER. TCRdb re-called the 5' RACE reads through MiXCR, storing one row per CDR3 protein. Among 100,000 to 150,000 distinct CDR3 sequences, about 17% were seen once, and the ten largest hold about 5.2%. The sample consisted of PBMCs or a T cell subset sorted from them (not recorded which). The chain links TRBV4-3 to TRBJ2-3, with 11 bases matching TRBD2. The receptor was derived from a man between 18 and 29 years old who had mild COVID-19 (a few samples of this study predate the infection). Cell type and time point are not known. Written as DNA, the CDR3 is TGCGCCAGCAGCCCCCAGGCGTCTAGCGGGGGGGATACGCAGTATTTT. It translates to CASSPQASSGGDTQYF.